The rows below give T cell receptor beta chains drawn from one sample of a study of OX40 agonist ivuxolimab in advanced cancers. TCRdb keeps only in-frame clones here, not all; method: immunoSEQ multiplex PCR. Altogether roughly 41,000 clones are present, approximately 80% being singletons, with the ten largest covering 1.5% to 2%. The sequences come from CD4+ or CD8+ T cells sorted from blood, collected in a trial of the OX40 agonist ivuxolimab. These receptors originate from an adult with an advanced solid tumor such as melanoma, head and neck, liver or kidney cancer. CDR3s include the opening cysteine and the closing phenylalanine or tryptophan. Fields, in order: J gene, clone size, V gene, CDR3 protein. The listing skips clone size in some rows; elsewhere it reads once, few, many or a size class.

>TRBJ1-2|-|TRBV6-5
CASSPRYGYTF
>TRBJ1-2|-|TRBV11-3
CARRSGLYGYTF
>TRBJ2-3|-|TRBV12-5
CASGPGVDTQYF
>TRBJ2-1|-|TRBV5-1
CASSSREIIYNEQFF
>TRBJ2-1|few|TRBV5-4
CASSLETGPYNEQFF
>TRBJ1-5|-|TRBV2
CASSEEGNQPQHF
>TRBJ1-1|few|TRBV30
CAGDRATEAFF
>TRBJ2-7|-|TRBV4-1
CASSRGTVQYEQYF
>TRBJ2-3|-|TRBV13
CASSTIRTSGSGTDTQYF
>TRBJ2-7|-|TRBV9
CASSPSQTSYEQYF
>TRBJ1-4|-|TRBV11-2
CASSARQSEKLFF
>TRBJ2-5|-|TRBV6-1
CASDRETQYF
>TRBJ2-7|-|TRBV7-2
CASSSQEGYEQYF
>TRBJ2-2|once|TRBV9
CASSVGFTGELFF
>TRBJ2-1|-|TRBV2
CASSAMDREQFF
>TRBJ2-1|few|TRBV5-1
CASSSLAGGPLDNEQFF
>TRBJ1-1|-|TRBV5-1
CASSLTGGANTEAFF
>TRBJ2-7|-|TRBV4-1
CASSRPDGFYEQYF
>TRBJ1-1|-|TRBV6-5
CASSFGPNTEAFF
>TRBJ2-3|-|TRBV7-3
CASSLDGSTNTQYF
>TRBJ2-2|medium-sized|TRBV30
CAWSVQVTGELFF
>TRBJ2-5|-|TRBV7-9
CASSLGGRGLAETQYF
>TRBJ1-5|-|TRBV19
CASGGVVRNNQPQHF
>TRBJ2-1|-|TRBV5-1
CASRTSGANNEQFF
>TRBJ1-1|-|TRBV5-1
CASSSIKLGTEAFF
>TRBJ1-5|-|TRBV19
CASKPGGFSNQPQHF
>TRBJ2-1|-|TRBV4-2
CASSQDHSGGVGNEQFF
>TRBJ1-1|-|TRBV5-1
CASSFGQSDRSTEAFF
>TRBJ2-7|-|TRBV6-6
CASSYGQNYYEQYF
>TRBJ1-1|-|TRBV7-9
CASSFGSIDEGEAFF
>TRBJ1-3|-|TRBV19
CASSEGLAGNTIYF
>TRBJ2-1|-|TRBV5-1
CASSLDRTGGAYEQFF
>TRBJ2-5|-|TRBV5-6
CASSSADRGETQYF
>TRBJ2-7|-|TRBV5-4
CASSPDGTALPYEQYF
>TRBJ2-3|-|TRBV30
CAWTLSVDTQYF
>TRBJ1-6|-|TRBV29-1
CSVRDFNSPLHF
>TRBJ1-2|-|TRBV11-2
CASSYPGKGYTF
>TRBJ1-2|-|TRBV1
CTSSQVDNYGYTF